This record covers a single T cell receptor beta chain. This specimen belongs to a study of blood T cell repertoires in COVID-19. Trimming stripped 3 bases from V and 0 bases from J, with 5 bases between. Germline lookup yields CDR1 SEHNR and CDR2 FQNEAQ (reference sequence). This CDR3 is 14 amino acids long. TCRdb's table, derived via immunoSEQ multiplex PCR, lists solely in-frame clones and lacks some. The sample contains approximately 160,000 clones, roughly 84% of which appear only once. The receptor was derived from a woman aged 50 to 60 in a cohort sampled during active or convalescent COVID-19. The chain is built from TRBV7-9 and TRBJ2-2, with D possibly TRBD2 on 5 matching bases. Sequences were obtained from peripheral blood. The CDR3, as DNA: TGTGCCAGCAGCTTCGGGGCGAACACCGGGGAGCTGTTTTTT. It translates to CASSFGANTGELFF.